Listed below are T cell receptor beta chains from one sample, sequenced in a study of T cells in Graves' hyperthyroidism and ophthalmopathy. TCRdb reanalysed the multiplex PCR reads using MiXCR and keeps one entry per CDR3 protein. The data show hundreds of thousands of distinct CDR3 sequences, approximately 13% seen once. The material sequenced was blood. The receptor source for this set is a woman in her twenties or thirties with Graves' hyperthyroidism. Each CDR3 is given without its conserved first and last residue. Each record gives: CDR3 length, J gene, V gene, CDR3 protein.

11 TRBJ2-5 TRBV24-1 ATSDFKGETQY
11 TRBJ2-7 TRBV6-2/TRBV6-3 ASSGVIAYEQY
16 TRBJ2-3 TRBV29-1 GVEFELAGGPATDTQY
13 TRBJ1-2 TRBV7-8 ASSLAGGSYYGYT
12 TRBJ1-1 TRBV4-1 ASSQGSWNTEAF
13 TRBJ2-7 TRBV11-2 ASSSIAGAAYEQY
13 TRBJ2-1 TRBV19 ASSTGQGGDNEQF
13 TRBJ1-5 TRBV6-2/TRBV6-3 ASSSSDRDHQPQH
13 TRBJ2-5 TRBV28 ASRPRLMYQETQY
13 TRBJ1-4 TRBV27 ATSPRPARTEKLF
11 TRBJ2-2 TRBV12-3/TRBV12-4 ASGTKNTGELF
10 TRBJ2-1 TRBV5-1 ASSLAGTQQF
10 TRBJ1-1 TRBV20-1 SARAQQGPAF
14 TRBJ1-6 TRBV5-4 ASSLAAPGGRSPLH
10 TRBJ2-5 TRBV20-1 SARTIWETQY
14 TRBJ2-1 TRBV9 ASSVAPERLYNEQF
12 TRBJ2-5 TRBV6-1 ASSRTDSQETQY
13 TRBJ2-6 TRBV20-1 SARRTDSGANVLT
13 TRBJ2-5 TRBV28 ASSLGGPYQETQY
12 TRBJ2-3 TRBV7-3 ASSLGGRQDTQY
11 TRBJ1-2 TRBV28 ASRSGVEYGYT
13 TRBJ2-7 TRBV2 ASIREAGGNREQY
11 TRBJ2-1 TRBV28 ASRELGRNEQF
14 TRBJ2-3 TRBV5-4 ASSLTTGANADTQY